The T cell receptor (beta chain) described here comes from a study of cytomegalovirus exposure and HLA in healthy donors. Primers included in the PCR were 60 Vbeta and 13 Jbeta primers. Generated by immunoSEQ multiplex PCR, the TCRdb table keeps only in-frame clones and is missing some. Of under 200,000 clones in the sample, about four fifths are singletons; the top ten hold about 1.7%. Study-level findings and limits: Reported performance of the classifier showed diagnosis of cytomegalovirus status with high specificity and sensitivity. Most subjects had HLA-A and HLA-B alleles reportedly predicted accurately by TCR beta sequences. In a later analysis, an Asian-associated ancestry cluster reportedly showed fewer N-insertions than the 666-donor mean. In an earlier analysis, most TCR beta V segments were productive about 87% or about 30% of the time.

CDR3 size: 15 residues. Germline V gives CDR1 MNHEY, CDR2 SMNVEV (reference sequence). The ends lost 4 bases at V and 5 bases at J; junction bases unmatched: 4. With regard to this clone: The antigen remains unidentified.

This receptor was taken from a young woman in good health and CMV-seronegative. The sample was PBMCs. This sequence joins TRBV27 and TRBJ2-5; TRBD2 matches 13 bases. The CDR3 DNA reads TGTGCCAGCAGTTCAGGACTAGCGGGAGCGGAGACCCAGTACTTC. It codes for CASSSGLAGAETQYF.